This T cell receptor beta chain was obtained from a study of T cells of healthy individuals. Trimming took 6 bases from V and 0 from J; bases not matched to a gene: 1. Germline V gene sequence: CDR1 SQVTM, CDR2 ANQGSEA. CDR3 length: 14 amino acids. Via MiXCR, TCRdb re-called the 5' RACE reads, giving one row per CDR3 protein. The sample lists 45,000 to 60,000 distinct CDR3 sequences, roughly 15% occurring once. The chain joins TRBV29-1 to TRBJ2-2, with 10 bases lining up with TRBD1. This receptor was identified in a human donor in good health. CDR3 amino acids: CSVGQGPNTGELFF. The CDR3 nucleotides are TGCAGCGTGGGACAGGGGCCGAACACCGGGGAGCTGTTTTTT.